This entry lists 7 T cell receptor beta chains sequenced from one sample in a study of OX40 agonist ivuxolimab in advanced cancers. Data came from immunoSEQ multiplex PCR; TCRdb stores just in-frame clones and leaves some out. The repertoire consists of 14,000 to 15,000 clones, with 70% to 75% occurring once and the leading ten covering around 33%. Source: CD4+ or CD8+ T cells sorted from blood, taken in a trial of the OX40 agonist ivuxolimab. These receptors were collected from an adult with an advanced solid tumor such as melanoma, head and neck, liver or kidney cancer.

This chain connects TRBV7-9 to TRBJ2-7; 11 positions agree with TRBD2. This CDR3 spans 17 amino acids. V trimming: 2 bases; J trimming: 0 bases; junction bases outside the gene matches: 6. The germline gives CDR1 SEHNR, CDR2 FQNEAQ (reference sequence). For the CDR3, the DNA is TGTGCCAGCAGCTTACATACTGGGACTAGCGGCTCCTACGAGCAGTACTTC. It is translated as CASSLHTGTSGSYEQYF.

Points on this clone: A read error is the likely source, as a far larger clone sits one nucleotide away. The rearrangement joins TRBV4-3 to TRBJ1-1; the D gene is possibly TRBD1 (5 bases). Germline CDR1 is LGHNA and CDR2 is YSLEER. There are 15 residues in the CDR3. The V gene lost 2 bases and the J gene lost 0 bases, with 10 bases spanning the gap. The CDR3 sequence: CASSQKGGVNTEAFF. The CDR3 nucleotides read TGCGCCAGCAGCCAAAAAGGAGGGGTGAACACTGAAGCTTTCTTT.

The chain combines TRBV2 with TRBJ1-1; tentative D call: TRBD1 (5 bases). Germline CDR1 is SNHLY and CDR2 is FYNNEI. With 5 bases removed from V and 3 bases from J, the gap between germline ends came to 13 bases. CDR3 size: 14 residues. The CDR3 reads CASSPQDGDTEAFF. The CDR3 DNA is TGTGCCAGCAGTCCACAGGACGGCGACACTGAAGCTTTCTTT.

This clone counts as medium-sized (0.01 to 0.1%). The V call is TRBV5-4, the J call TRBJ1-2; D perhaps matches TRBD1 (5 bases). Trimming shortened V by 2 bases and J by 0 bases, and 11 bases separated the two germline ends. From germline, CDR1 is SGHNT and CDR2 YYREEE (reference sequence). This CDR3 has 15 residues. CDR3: CASSLSRAANYGYTF. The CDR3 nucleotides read TGTGCCAGCAGCTTATCCAGGGCTGCTAACTATGGCTACACCTTC.

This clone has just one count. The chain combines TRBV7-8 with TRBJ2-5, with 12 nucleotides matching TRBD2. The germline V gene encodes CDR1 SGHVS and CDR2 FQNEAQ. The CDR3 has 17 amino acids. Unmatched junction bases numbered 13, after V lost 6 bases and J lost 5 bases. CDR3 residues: CASRPFLAGGPRETQYF. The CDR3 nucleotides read TGTGCCAGCAGGCCGTTTCTAGCGGGAGGGCCTAGGGAGACCCAGTACTTC.

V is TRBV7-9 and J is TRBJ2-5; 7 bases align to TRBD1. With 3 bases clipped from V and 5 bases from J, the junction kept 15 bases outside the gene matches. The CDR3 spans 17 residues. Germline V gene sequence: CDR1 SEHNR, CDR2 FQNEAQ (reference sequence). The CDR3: CASSLPRTGRVRETQYF. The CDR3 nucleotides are TGTGCCAGCAGCTTGCCCCGGACAGGCAGGGTTCGGGAGACCCAGTACTTC.

As DNA, the CDR3 is TGTGCCAGCAGCCTTTTCCCCCTTGGGGGTTCCAATCAGCCCCAGCATTTT. Translating gives CASSLFPLGGSNQPQHF. The rearrangement uses TRBV7-8 and TRBJ1-5; D possibly corresponds to TRBD1 (5 bases). V lost 5 bases and J lost 3, with 20 bases in between. The CDR3 loop spans 17 amino acids. Germline values: CDR1 SGHVS, CDR2 FQNEAQ.